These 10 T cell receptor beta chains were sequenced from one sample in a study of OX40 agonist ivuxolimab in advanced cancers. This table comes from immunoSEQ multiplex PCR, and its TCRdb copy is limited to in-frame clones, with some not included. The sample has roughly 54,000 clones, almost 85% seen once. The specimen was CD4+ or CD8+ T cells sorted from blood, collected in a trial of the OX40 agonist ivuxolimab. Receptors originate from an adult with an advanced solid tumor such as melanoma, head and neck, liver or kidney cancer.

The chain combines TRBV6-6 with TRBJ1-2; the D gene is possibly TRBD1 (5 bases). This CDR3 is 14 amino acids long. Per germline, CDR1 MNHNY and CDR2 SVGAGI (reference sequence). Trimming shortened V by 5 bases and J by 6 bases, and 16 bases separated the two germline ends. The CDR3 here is CASSPTGASHGYTF. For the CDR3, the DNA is TGTGCCAGCAGTCCAACCGGGGCGTCACATGGCTACACCTTC.

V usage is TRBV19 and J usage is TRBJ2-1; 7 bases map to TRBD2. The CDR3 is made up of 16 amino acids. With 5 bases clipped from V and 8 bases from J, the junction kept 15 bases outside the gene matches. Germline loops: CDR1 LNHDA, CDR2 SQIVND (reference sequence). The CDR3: CASSFSLAEPEHEQFF. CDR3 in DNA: TGTGCCAGTAGTTTTAGCCTAGCGGAGCCTGAGCATGAGCAGTTCTTC. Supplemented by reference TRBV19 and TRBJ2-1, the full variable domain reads DGGITQSPKYLFRKEGQNVTLSCEQNLNHDAMYWYRQDPGQGLRLIYYSQIVNDFQKGDIAEGYSVSREKKESFPLTVTSAQKNPTAFYLCASSFSLAEPEHEQFFGPGTRLTVL.

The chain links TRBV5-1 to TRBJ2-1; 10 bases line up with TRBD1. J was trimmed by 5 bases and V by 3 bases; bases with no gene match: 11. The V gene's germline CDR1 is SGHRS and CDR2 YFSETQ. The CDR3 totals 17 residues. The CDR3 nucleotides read TGCGCCAGCAGCTCCACCGCCCTGGGACAGGGGAACAATGAGCAGTTCTTC. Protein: CASSSTALGQGNNEQFF.

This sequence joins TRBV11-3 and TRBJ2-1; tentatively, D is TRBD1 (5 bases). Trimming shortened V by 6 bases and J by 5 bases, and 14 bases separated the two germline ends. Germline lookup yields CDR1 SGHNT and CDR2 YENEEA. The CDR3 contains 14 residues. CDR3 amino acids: CASSFRVGDNEQFF. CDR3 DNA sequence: TGTGCCAGCAGTTTCAGGGTGGGCGACAATGAGCAGTTCTTC.

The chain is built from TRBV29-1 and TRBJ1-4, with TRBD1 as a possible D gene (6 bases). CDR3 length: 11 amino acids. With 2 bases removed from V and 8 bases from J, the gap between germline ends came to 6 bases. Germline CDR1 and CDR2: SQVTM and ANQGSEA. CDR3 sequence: CSVERGEKLFF. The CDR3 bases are TGCAGCGTTGAAAGGGGGGAAAAACTGTTTTTT.

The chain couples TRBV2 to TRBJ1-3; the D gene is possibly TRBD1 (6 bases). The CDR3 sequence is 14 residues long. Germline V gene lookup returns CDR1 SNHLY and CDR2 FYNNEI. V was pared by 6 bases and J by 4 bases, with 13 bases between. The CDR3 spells CASSGTTGGNTIYF. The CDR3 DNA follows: TGTGCCAGCAGCGGGACAACGGGAGGAAACACCATATATTTT.

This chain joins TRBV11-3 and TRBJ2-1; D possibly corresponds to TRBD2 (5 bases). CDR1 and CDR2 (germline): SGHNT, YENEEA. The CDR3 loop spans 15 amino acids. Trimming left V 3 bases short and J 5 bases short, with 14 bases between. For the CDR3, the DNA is TGTGCCAGCAGCTTTTCAGGAGTGGGAGACAATGAGCAGTTCTTC. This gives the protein CASSFSGVGDNEQFF.

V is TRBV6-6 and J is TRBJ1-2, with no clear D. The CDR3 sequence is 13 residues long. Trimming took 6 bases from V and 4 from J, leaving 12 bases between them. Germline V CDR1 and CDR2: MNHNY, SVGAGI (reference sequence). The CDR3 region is CASRPTAGYGYTF. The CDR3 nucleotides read TGTGCCAGCAGACCGACGGCGGGCTATGGCTACACCTTC.

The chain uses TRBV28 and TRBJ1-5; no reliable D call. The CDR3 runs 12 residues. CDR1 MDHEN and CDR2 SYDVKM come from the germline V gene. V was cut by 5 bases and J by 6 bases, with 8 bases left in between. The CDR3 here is CASSLPTQPQHF. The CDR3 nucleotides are TGTGCCAGCAGTCTCCCCACTCAGCCCCAGCATTTT. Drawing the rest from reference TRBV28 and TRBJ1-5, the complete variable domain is DVKVTQSSRYLVKRTGEKVFLECVQDMDHENMFWYRQDPGLGLRLIYFSYDVKMKEKGDIPEGYSVSREKKERFSLILESASTNQTSMYLCASSLPTQPQHFGDGTRLSIL.

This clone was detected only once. Here the CDR3 DNA reads TGTGCCAGCAGCTCCCTCCGAACAATCTACGAGCAGTACTTC. Its translation: CASSSLRTIYEQYF. The J gene is TRBJ2-7, the V gene TRBV28; D remains ambiguous. Germline V gives CDR1 MDHEN, CDR2 SYDVKM. V lost 6 bases, J lost 3 bases, and 15 bases lay in between. This CDR3 region has 14 residues.